This T cell receptor (beta chain) emerged from a study of T cell responses to AZD1222 COVID-19 vaccine. Study conclusions and caveats: Vaccine-related CD4 TCRs covered spike, predominating at 160-218 and 743-854. Unmutated variant regions are reportedly the target of nearly half of TCRs that are spike-specific. Increased Spike-specific TCR breadth and depth were observed after two AZD1222 doses. Clonal diversity was possibly underestimated, and the donors were mostly white British, with more females.

The CDR3 has 16 residues. CDR1 and CDR2 (germline): SGHRS, YFSETQ. V was shortened by 4 bases and J by 0 bases, with 14 bases between the two germline ends. In the case of this clone: Its antigen is not identified.

Clones were sequenced by immunoSEQ multiplex PCR, and TCRdb holds only the in-frame ones, with some missing. The sample records roughly 150,000 clones, under 95% being singletons. The specimen was peripheral blood, collected 28 days after the second AZD1222 dose. This TCR came from an adult who received the AZD1222 COVID-19 vaccine. The J gene is TRBJ2-1, the V gene TRBV5-1; D assignment may be TRBD1 or TRBD2 (7 bases each). The CDR3 reads CASSPRGGDSYNEQFF. The DNA of the CDR3 is TGCGCCAGCAGCCCCAGGGGGGGGGACTCCTACAATGAGCAGTTCTTC.